This passage covers 32 T cell receptor beta chains from one sample sequenced in a study of post-analysis software for immune sequencing data. Every TCR beta cDNA library bore unique molecular identifiers. TCRdb ran MiXCR on the PCR reads and lists one entry per CDR3 protein. The repertoire includes roughly 200,000 distinct CDR3 sequences, approximately 28% of them detected once, and more than 3% sits in the top ten. Notes on the study in general: Among four or five TRBV segments more frequent in patients than controls were TRBV5-6, TRBV5-1 and TRBV20-1.

Their target antigens are unknown. Sequencing input: blood. The receptors derive from a girl aged 2-17 years with multiple sclerosis.

This clonotype was counted many times. V is TRBV10-3 and J is TRBJ2-1; tentatively, D is TRBD2 (5 bases). The germline V gene has CDR1 ENHRY and CDR2 SYGVKD. V was shortened by 0 bases and J by 4 bases, with 13 bases between the two germline ends. This CDR3 has 16 amino acids. The CDR3 DNA is TGTGCCATCAGTGAGTCACTAAGCGGCACATACAATGAGCAGTTCTTC. Translation gives CAISESLSGTYNEQFF.

There are a few counts of this clonotype. This chain uses TRBV9 with TRBJ2-2; no firm D call. The CDR3 extends over 16 amino acids. Germline V gene data show CDR1 as SGDLS and CDR2 as YYNGEE. The V and J ends lost 0 bases and 2 bases respectively, with 11 bases between them. This CDR3 is CASSVGIGYNTGELFF. The CDR3 DNA follows: TGTGCCAGCAGCGTAGGCATCGGGTACAACACCGGGGAGCTGTTTTTT.

Ten or more counts support this clonotype. The chain links TRBV7-3 to TRBJ1-6, with 9 bases that match TRBD1. The CDR3 sequence is 14 residues long. Germline V gene sequence: CDR1 SGHTA, CDR2 FQGTGA. The ends lost 6 bases at V and 5 bases at J; junction bases unmatched: 2. Here the CDR3 DNA reads TGTGCCAGCAGGGGACAGGGCGATAATTCACCCCTCCACTTT. Protein sequence: CASRGQGDNSPLHF. Full variable domain (missing parts from reference TRBV7-3 and TRBJ1-6): GAGVSQTPSNKVTEKGKYVELRCDPISGHTALYWYRQSLGQGPEFLIYFQGTGAADDSGLPNDRFFAVRPEGSVSTLKIQRTERGDSAVYLCASRGQGDNSPLHFGNGTRLTVT.

The sample holds many counts of this clonotype. This rearrangement joins TRBV5-1 to TRBJ2-4; D might be TRBD1 or TRBD2, each matching 5 bases. Germline CDR1 and CDR2: SGHRS and YFSETQ. The CDR3 runs to 16 residues. Trimming stripped 0 bases from V and 7 bases from J, with 17 bases between. The CDR3 protein is CASSLASGSEGNIQYF. CDR3 sequence (DNA): TGCGCCAGCAGCTTGGCGTCGGGCTCTGAGGGGAACATTCAGTACTTC.

This clonotype was seen repeatedly, ten times or more. The V call is TRBV27, the J call TRBJ2-1; 10 positions agree with TRBD2. Germline trimming cut 6 bases from V and 9 bases from J; bases unmatched to any gene: 8. The CDR3 runs to 14 residues. Germline loops: CDR1 MNHEY, CDR2 SMNVEV (reference sequence). CDR3 DNA: TGTGCCAGCAGCCCTAGCGGGAGCGTGGGTGAGCAGTTCTTC. Its translation is CASSPSGSVGEQFF.

As to this clonotype: Its ends do not fully match the called genes, so a read error is possible. This rearrangement joins TRBV20-1 to TRBJ1-2, with D hard to call. The CDR3 extends over 14 amino acids. Germline CDR1 DFQATT, CDR2 SNEGSKA (reference sequence). The CDR3 region is CSARLNRAAYGYTF. CDR3 DNA: TGCAGTGCTAGGCTCAATAGGGCAGCCTATGGCTACACCTTT.

A word on this clonotype: Being one base from a much bigger clone, this may be a read error. This chain uses TRBV28 with TRBJ2-7; D uncertain. Germline CDR1 MDHEN, CDR2 SYDVKM. This CDR3 comprises 11 residues. V was trimmed by 6 bases and J by 5 bases, leaving 8 bases between them. The CDR3 sequence: CASRDADEQYF. The CDR3 bases are TGTGCCAGCAGAGACGCGGACGAGCAGTACTTC.

This clonotype was observed many times. V usage is TRBV12-3 or TRBV12-4 and J usage is TRBJ1-2; D gene unclear. The CDR3 runs to 16 residues. V was shortened by 3 bases and J by 0 bases, with 14 bases between the two germline ends. The chain's CDR3 is CASSFQAGDANYGYTF. In nucleotides, the CDR3 is TGTGCCAGCAGTTTTCAGGCGGGAGACGCTAACTATGGCTACACCTTC.

The chain has TRBV28 and TRBJ2-7; D gene uncertain. The germline V and J ends were trimmed by 7 bases and 7 bases, with 14 bases remaining between them. The length of the CDR3 is 12 residues. From germline, CDR1 is MDHEN and CDR2 SYDVKM. CDR3: CASTETEDEQYF. CDR3 nucleotide sequence: TGTGCCAGCACCGAGACTGAGGATGAGCAGTACTTC.

The CDR3 coding sequence is TGCAGTGCTAGAGTTGGGGGCGGGGGGGCCCCCTACAATGAGCAGTTCTTC. Its protein is CSARVGGGGAPYNEQFF. This chain uses TRBV20-1 with TRBJ2-1; 9 bases map to TRBD2. CDR3 size: 17 residues. Per germline, CDR1 DFQATT and CDR2 SNEGSKA (reference sequence). Losses at the gene ends were 1 base for V and 2 bases for J; bases not matched to a gene: 9.

This clonotype has a count of ten or more. The gene calls are TRBV3-1 and TRBJ1-2; perhaps TRBD1 as D (5 bases). From germline, CDR1 is LGHDT and CDR2 YNNKEL (reference sequence). The length of the CDR3 is 14 residues. The V end was cut by 4 bases, the J end by 8 bases, with 17 bases between. CDR3 nucleotides: TGTGCCAGCAGCCGTACTACAGGAAGTGAAGGCTACACCTTC. Protein: CASSRTTGSEGYTF.

This sequence joins TRBV7-2 and TRBJ2-2; perhaps TRBD2 as D (6 bases). The CDR3 is made up of 17 amino acids. Germline loops: CDR1 SGHTA, CDR2 FQGNSA. Trimming removed 4 bases from V and 1 base from J, with 16 bases in between. CDR3: CASSSLGGPQNTGELFF. CDR3 coding DNA: TGTGCCAGCAGCTCATTGGGGGGACCCCAGAACACCGGGGAGCTGTTTTTT.

Remarks on this clonotype: This could be a read error, since a much larger clone is one nucleotide away. This rearrangement joins TRBV29-1 to TRBJ2-7, with D perhaps matching TRBD1 (5 bases). V lost 4 bases to trimming and J lost 6 bases, with 16 bases between them. The CDR3 runs to 13 residues. In germline, CDR1 is SQVTM, CDR2 ANQGSEA. The CDR3 coding sequence is TGCAGCGTTGCAGCAGGGATTAATTCCGAGCAGTACTTC. It is translated as CSVAAGINSEQYF.

Comment on this clonotype: This could be a read error, since a much larger clone is one nucleotide away. The gene calls are TRBV27 and TRBJ2-1; 12 nucleotides agree with TRBD1. Germline loops: CDR1 MNHEY, CDR2 SMNVEV (reference sequence). The length of the CDR3 is 15 residues. V dropped 6 bases and J dropped 6; count of bases not matched to a gene: 6. CDR3 bases: TGTGCCAGCAGAGCCGGGACAGGGGGCTGCAATGAGCAGTTCTTC. Protein sequence: CASRAGTGGCNEQFF.

The rearrangement uses TRBV7-6 and TRBJ2-5; D is ambiguous. The germline V gene has CDR1 SGHVS and CDR2 FNYEAQ. This CDR3 has 14 residues. V was clipped by 0 bases and J by 0 bases, with 5 bases between them. CDR3 loop: CASSLAHNQETQYF. DNA for the CDR3: TGTGCCAGCAGCTTAGCACACAACCAAGAGACCCAGTACTTC.

This clonotype has only a few counts. The genes are TRBV20-1 and TRBJ2-3; D ambiguous. The V end lost 4 bases, the J end lost 4 bases, and 21 bases lay between the germline ends. This CDR3 region has 16 residues. Germline values: CDR1 DFQATT, CDR2 SNEGSKA (reference sequence). CDR3 region: CSATGYRRDPSDTQYF. The CDR3, as DNA: TGCAGTGCTACAGGCTATAGGCGAGACCCGTCAGATACGCAGTATTTT.

This clonotype was counted at least ten times. The chain employs TRBV6-6 and TRBJ2-5; 7 bases map to TRBD2. With the DNA end fitting TRBJ2-7 better, the J assignment may be wrong. There are 11 residues in the CDR3. Germline V gene data show CDR1 as MNHNY and CDR2 as SVGAGI (reference sequence). The CDR3 region is CATWEGNEQYF. In nucleotides, the CDR3 is TGTGCCACCTGGGAGGGCAACGAGCAGTACTTC.

Notes on this clonotype: A read error is possible here, since a much larger clone lies one base away. This sequence joins TRBV4-2 and TRBJ1-5, with no clear D. Germline CDR1 LGHNA, CDR2 YNFKEQ. This CDR3 is 15 amino acids long. V lost 6 bases to trimming and J lost 2 bases, with 14 bases between them. The CDR3 protein is CASRSSTNGNQPQHF. In nucleotides, the CDR3 is TGTGCCAGCAGGTCCAGCACAAATGGCAATCAGCCCCAGCATTTT.

This clonotype was seen ten or more times. The rearrangement links TRBV29-1 to TRBJ1-1; D possibly corresponds to TRBD1 (6 bases). Germline assignment: CDR1 SQVTM and CDR2 ANQGSEA. Trimming took 6 bases from V and 4 from J, leaving 18 bases between them. The CDR3 contains 14 residues. The CDR3 region has the DNA TGCAGCGTCCGGACAGTTCAAAGGACCACTGAAGCTTTCTTT. This translates into CSVRTVQRTTEAFF.

The J gene is TRBJ1-5, the V gene TRBV20-1, with D possibly matching TRBD1 (6 bases). V was pared by 5 bases and J by 3 bases, with 14 bases between. Germline V gene lookup returns CDR1 DFQATT and CDR2 SNEGSKA (reference sequence). CDR3 length: 14 residues. The CDR3 is CSARTGLDNQPQHF. CDR3 nucleotide sequence: TGCAGTGCTCGAACAGGGTTGGACAATCAGCCCCAGCATTTT.

Note on this clonotype: A much larger clone lies a single base off, so this may be a read error. CDR3 sequence (DNA): TGTGCCTGCAGCACCCGGACTTCGGGCGGCTATGGCTACACCTTC. This codes for CACSTRTSGGYGYTF. The chain uses TRBV7-8 and TRBJ1-2; D is ambiguous. CDR3 length: 15 residues. Germline V gene data show CDR1 as SGHVS and CDR2 as FQNEAQ.

The chain links TRBV28 to TRBJ2-1; no firm D call. Trimming removed 7 bases at V and 3 bases at J, with 10 bases between. This CDR3 is built from 13 residues. CDR1 and CDR2 from the germline V gene are MDHEN and SYDVKM. The CDR3 DNA is TGTGCCAGCATGAAAAACTTCTACAATGAGCAGTTCTTC. Residues: CASMKNFYNEQFF.

Details on this clonotype: This may come from a read error, since a much larger clone is one base off. The rearrangement joins TRBV28 to TRBJ2-1, with no clear D. The J call may be in error: the DNA end matches TRBJ2-7 better. From germline, CDR1 is MDHEN and CDR2 SYDVKM. The CDR3 has 16 amino acids. The CDR3 DNA is TGTGCCAGCAGTTTAAATGGAGTTAGCTCCTACAATGAGCAGTACTTC. It codes for CASSLNGVSSYNEQYF.

This chain links TRBV5-1 with TRBJ1-4; 7 nucleotides line up with TRBD1. The CDR3 runs to 17 residues. The germline V gene has CDR1 SGHRS and CDR2 YFSETQ. J was trimmed by 1 base and V by 4 bases; bases with no gene match: 10. CDR3 sequence reads: CASSKNFDRVTNEKLFF. In nucleotides, the CDR3 is TGCGCCAGCAGCAAGAACTTCGACAGGGTAACTAATGAAAAACTGTTTTTT. Looking up the rest from reference TRBV5-1 and TRBJ1-4 gives the full variable domain: KAGVTQTPRYLIKTRGQQVTLSCSPISGHRSVSWYQQTPGQGLQFLFEYFSETQRNKGNFPGRFSGRQFSNSRSEMNVSTLELGDSALYLCASSKNFDRVTNEKLFFGSGTQLSVL.

By sample share, this clonotype is medium-sized. V gene TRBV6-5 combines with J gene TRBJ2-1; 7 nucleotides line up with TRBD2. CDR3 size: 18 residues. Trimming at V came to 2 bases and at J to 4 bases, leaving 14 bases not matched to a gene. CDR1 is MNHEY and CDR2 is SVGAGI in the germline V gene. This CDR3 reads CASSYISYPSGMYNEQFF. CDR3 nucleotides: TGTGCCAGCAGTTACATCTCCTACCCCAGCGGGATGTACAATGAGCAGTTCTTC.

This clonotype was counted many times. For the CDR3, the DNA is TGCAGTGCTAGAGACCCCAGGGGTAGGCAAGAGACCCAGTACTTC. Translated: CSARDPRGRQETQYF. The rearrangement links TRBV20-1 to TRBJ2-5; tentatively, D is TRBD1 (6 bases). Trimming took off 0 bases at V and 2 bases at J, with 13 bases between the two ends. Germline lookup yields CDR1 DFQATT and CDR2 SNEGSKA (reference sequence). There are 15 residues in the CDR3.

Comment on this clonotype: A much larger clonotype is one base distant, so this may be a read error. The rearrangement joins TRBV29-1 to TRBJ2-1; D gene uncertain. The tail of the sequence fits TRBJ2-7 better, so the J call may be wrong. The CDR3 spans 14 residues. Germline V gene data show CDR1 as SQVTM and CDR2 as ANQGSEA. The CDR3 DNA follows: TGCAGCGTTGCACGAGACCAATCCTACAATGAGCAGTACTTC. Translating gives CSVARDQSYNEQYF.

With regard to this clonotype: A much more abundant neighbour one base away suggests this may be a read error. The chain carries TRBV7-2 and TRBJ2-7, with 8 bases that match TRBD2. V lost 1 base to trimming and J lost 2 bases; unmatched junction nucleotides: 16. The germline V gene has CDR1 SGHTA and CDR2 FQGNSA. This CDR3 comprises 19 residues. The CDR3 loop reads CASSLGPTGGGLSPYEQYF. CDR3 DNA sequence: TGTGCCAGCAGCTTAGGCCCAACGGGCGGGGGGCTCAGCCCCTACGAGCAGTACTTC. Full variable domain (remainder filled in from reference TRBV7-2 and TRBJ2-7): GAGVSQSPSNKVTEKGKDVELRCDPISGHTALYWYRQSLGQGLEFLIYFQGNSAPDKSGLPSDRFSAERTGGSVSTLTIQRTQQEDSAVYLCASSLGPTGGGLSPYEQYFGPGTRLTVT.

As for this clonotype: A much larger clone sits a single nucleotide away, making a read error possible. This chain joins TRBV28 and TRBJ1-2; D remains ambiguous. The CDR3 covers 15 residues. Trimming removed 7 bases from V and 4 bases from J, with 19 bases in between. Germline CDR1 and CDR2: MDHEN and SYDVKM. DNA of the CDR3: TGTGCCAGCAACCCGGGAACCTTTTCAGGCTATGGCTACACCTTC. As protein: CASNPGTFSGYGYTF.

In its sample, this clonotype was seen many times. The CDR3 protein is CASSSDPTSTDTQYF. The CDR3 coding sequence is TGCGCCAGCTCGAGCGATCCAACTAGCACAGATACGCAGTATTTT. This chain joins TRBV10-1 and TRBJ2-3; the D is unclear. Germline-derived CDR1 and CDR2 are WNHNN and SYGVQD (reference sequence). The CDR3 has 15 amino acids. V was clipped by 8 bases and J by 0 bases, with 15 bases between them.

V gene TRBV21-1 combines with J gene TRBJ2-3; no DNA check was done on the table's D call, TRBD2. TRBV21-1 is tagged as a pseudogene. The CDR3 is made up of 16 amino acids. As DNA, the CDR3 is TGTGCCAGCAGCAAAGCCGTAGCGGGTCACACAGATCCGCAGTATTTT. The encoded protein is CASSKAVAGHTDPQYF.

Only a few counts were recorded for this clonotype. The V and J genes are TRBV14 and TRBJ2-2; the match to TRBD1 covers 7 bases. CDR1 and CDR2 from the germline V gene are SGHDN and FVKESK. Trimming at V came to 4 bases and at J to 1 base, leaving 6 bases not matched to a gene. The CDR3 is 16 residues long. The CDR3 DNA reads TGTGCCAGCAGCCCTATCGGGACAGTGAACACCGGGGAGCTGTTTTTT. Protein product: CASSPIGTVNTGELFF.